This T cell receptor beta chain stems from a study of cytomegalovirus exposure and HLA in healthy donors. Turning to the study itself: For the approximately 400 genotyped donors, more than 65% fell within the Caucasian-associated ancestry cluster. Findings and limits, study-wide: Relative to equally common others, HLA-associated TCR beta chains showed greater clonal expansion in a later analysis. Cytomegalovirus-associated status was assigned to some 180 TCR beta chains. CMV serostatus stood as the only immune exposure information on hand.

It was with 60 Vbeta and 13 Jbeta primers that the PCR ran. Profiling relied on immunoSEQ multiplex PCR, and the TCRdb table lists in-frame clones only, not all of them. The sample includes under 90,000 clones, around 80% seen only once; the top ten take about 2.2%. In regard to this clone: Its antigen is unknown.

J gave up 3 bases and V 1 base, and 6 bases lay outside the gene matches. This CDR3 contains 16 residues. Per the germline V gene, CDR1 is LGHNT and CDR2 is FRNRAP. This TCR came from a man in his forties or fifties in good health and CMV-seronegative. The chain is built from TRBV12-5 and TRBJ2-1; 7 bases fit TRBD1. Sequencing was carried out using PBMCs. The CDR3 loop is CASGLAVRGLYNEQFF. The CDR3 region has the DNA TGTGCTAGTGGTTTGGCGGTGAGGGGGCTCTACAATGAGCAGTTCTTC.